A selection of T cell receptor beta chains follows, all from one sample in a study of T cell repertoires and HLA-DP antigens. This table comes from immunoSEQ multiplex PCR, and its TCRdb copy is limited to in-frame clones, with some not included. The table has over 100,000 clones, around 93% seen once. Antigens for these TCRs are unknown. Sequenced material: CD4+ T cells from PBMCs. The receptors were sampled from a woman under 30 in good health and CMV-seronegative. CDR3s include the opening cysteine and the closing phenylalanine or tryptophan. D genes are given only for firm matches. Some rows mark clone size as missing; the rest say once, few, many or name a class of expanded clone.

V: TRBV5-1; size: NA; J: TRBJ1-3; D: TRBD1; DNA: TGCGCCAGCAGACGGCAGGGGGCCGGAAACACCATATATTTT; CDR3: CASRRQGAGNTIYF
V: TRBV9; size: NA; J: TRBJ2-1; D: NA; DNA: TGTGCCAGCAGCAAAGGACTTTCTCAAATCAATGAGCAGTTCTTC; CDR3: CASSKGLSQINEQFF
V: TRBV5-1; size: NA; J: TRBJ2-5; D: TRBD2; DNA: TGCGCCAGCAGCTTGTTTAGCGGGGAGACCCAGTACTTC; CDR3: CASSLFSGETQYF
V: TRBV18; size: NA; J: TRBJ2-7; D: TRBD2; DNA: TGTGCCAGCTCACCACCGGGGTCTCTAGCGGGAGTTCGACGTCTTTACGAGCAGTACTTC; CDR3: CASSPPGSLAGVRRLYEQYF
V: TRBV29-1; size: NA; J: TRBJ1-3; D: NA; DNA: TGCAGCGTTGACCAAGGCGGCAGGACTGGAAACACCATATATTTT; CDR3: CSVDQGGRTGNTIYF
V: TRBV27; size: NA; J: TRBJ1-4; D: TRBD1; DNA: TGTGCCAGCAGTTTATCAGTCGGAGGACAGGGAGATGAAAAACTGTTTTTT; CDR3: CASSLSVGGQGDEKLFF
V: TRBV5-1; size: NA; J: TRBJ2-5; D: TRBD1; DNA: TGCGCCAGCAGCTTATTGGGACAGCAAGAGACCCAGTACTTC; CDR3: CASSLLGQQETQYF
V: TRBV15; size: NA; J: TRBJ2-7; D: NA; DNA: TGTGCCACCAGCAGAGATCTTTCGGGCCACAGTACCCACTACGAGCAGTACTTC; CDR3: CATSRDLSGHSTHYEQYF
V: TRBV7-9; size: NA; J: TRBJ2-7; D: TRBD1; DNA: TGTGCCAGCAGCTTAGGCGCGGACAGGGGGCTTTACGAGCAGTACTTC; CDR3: CASSLGADRGLYEQYF
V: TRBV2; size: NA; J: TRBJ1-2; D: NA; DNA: TGTGCCAGCAGTGAAGCGCAGTGGGCAGGGAACTATGGCTACACCTTC; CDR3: CASSEAQWAGNYGYTF
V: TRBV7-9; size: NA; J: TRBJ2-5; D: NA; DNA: TGTGCCAGCAGCTTAGGCCGCTTCGGGGACCAAGAGACCCAGTACTTC; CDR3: CASSLGRFGDQETQYF
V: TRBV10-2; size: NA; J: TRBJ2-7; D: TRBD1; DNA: TGCGCCAGCGTGATCGGCAGGCACAGGGGTCACGAGCAGTACTTC; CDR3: CASVIGRHRGHEQYF
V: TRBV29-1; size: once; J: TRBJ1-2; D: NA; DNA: TGCAGCGTCCCCGACAGGCCAGACGTCTATGGCTACACCTTC; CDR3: CSVPDRPDVYGYTF
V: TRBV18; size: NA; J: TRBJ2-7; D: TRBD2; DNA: TGTGCCAGCTCACCGGGACTAGGATTCGAGCAGTACTTC; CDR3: CASSPGLGFEQYF
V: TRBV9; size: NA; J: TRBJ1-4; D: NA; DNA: TGTGCCAGCAGCCCATCACAAGCTAATGAAAAACTGTTTTTT; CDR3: CASSPSQANEKLFF
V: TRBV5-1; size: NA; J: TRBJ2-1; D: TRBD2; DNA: TGCGCCAGCAGCCCTGGGGTAGCGGGGGGCCTGGACAATGAGCAGTTCTTC; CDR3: CASSPGVAGGLDNEQFF
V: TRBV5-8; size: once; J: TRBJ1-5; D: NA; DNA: TGTGCCAGCAGCTTGTGGCAGCAGCCCCAGCATTTT; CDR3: CASSLWQQPQHF
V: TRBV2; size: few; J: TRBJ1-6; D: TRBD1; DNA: TGTGCCAGCAGCCCGGGACAGGGTTTTAATTCACCCCTCCACTTT; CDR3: CASSPGQGFNSPLHF
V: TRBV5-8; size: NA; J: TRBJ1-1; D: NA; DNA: TGTGCCAGCAGCCTCCAAGGGAGGAAAAACACTGAAGCTTTCTTT; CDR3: CASSLQGRKNTEAFF